This TCR beta chain stems from a study of blood T cell repertoires in COVID-19. Study details: Donors in the United States, Italy and Spain gave samples during acute or convalescent COVID-19. PBMCs, B-cell-depleted T cells, or T cells were the source of the cDNA or gDNA that made up the material.

Germline-derived CDR1 and CDR2 are SGHRS and YFSETQ. V lost 0 bases to trimming and J lost 6 bases, with 17 bases between them. The CDR3 has 16 residues. Per the original data handling: How many nucleated cells were present was estimated from reference gene primer amplification. The method was immunoSEQ multiplex PCR; TCRdb's version includes in-frame clones alone and lacks a portion of them. V, J and clone size were drawn from that table, and D and trimming were deduced from the DNA. The sample lists tens of thousands of clones; about nine tenths were seen once. This clonotype originated in an older woman with active COVID-19. This chain joins TRBV5-1 and TRBJ2-3; D is undetermined. Sequenced: peripheral blood. CDR3 protein: CASSLVGPTGKDTQYF. Written as DNA, the CDR3 is TGCGCCAGCAGCTTGGTTGGGCCAACCGGAAAGGATACGCAGTATTTT.